Following are 30 T cell receptor beta chains from one sample sequenced in a study of blood T cell repertoires in COVID-19 (dated by TCRdb to 2019 to 2021). To prepare the library, the immunoSEQ multiplex PCR assay was applied. Entries here come from immuneACCESS through TCRdb and include only in-frame sequences with V and J called. Some clones fail to appear in such tables; in the studies checked, an unresolved V gene covers under half of the shortfall, and the cause of the remainder is unknown. This sample comprises roughly 320,000 clones, approximately 90% of them detected only once. The top ten clonotypes cover almost 4% of the sample. The specimen was PBMCs or T cells enriched from blood (not recorded which). The receptors were sampled from a woman in her twenties or thirties who had been exposed to COVID-19.

This clone is a singleton in its sample. The rearrangement uses TRBV10-3 and TRBJ2-2; 8 nucleotides line up with TRBD2. The germline CDR1 and CDR2 sequences are ENHRY and SYGVKD. The CDR3 runs to 16 residues. V was clipped by 3 bases and J by 1 base; unmatched bases: 4. The CDR3 DNA sequence: TGTGCCATCAGTGAAGGTAGCGGGATGAACACCGGGGAGCTGTTTTTT. Translated, it gives CAISEGSGMNTGELFF.

This clone was seen a few times. The V and J genes are TRBV2 and TRBJ1-2, with D perhaps matching TRBD1 (6 bases). The germline CDR1 and CDR2 sequences are SNHLY and FYNNEI. The CDR3 extends over 14 amino acids. Trimming left V 8 bases short and J 7 bases short, with 20 bases between. The chain's CDR3 is CASRPPRDNFGYTF. The DNA for the CDR3 is TGTGCCAGCCGCCCTCCCCGGGACAATTTTGGCTACACCTTC. The variable domain in full, with the rest retrieved from reference TRBV2 and TRBJ1-2, is EPEVTQTPSHQVTQMGQEVILRCVPISNHLYFYWYRQILGQKVEFLVSFYNNEISEKSEIFDDQFSVERPDGSNFTLKIRSTKLEDSAMYFCASRPPRDNFGYTFGSGTRLTVV.

A note on this clone: This specimen includes other DNA sequences encoding the same CDR3. This chain uses TRBV5-1 with TRBJ1-2, with TRBD1 identical over 7 bases. V was clipped by 3 bases and J by 2 bases; unmatched bases: 1. The CDR3 extends over 13 amino acids. Per germline, CDR1 SGHRS and CDR2 YFSETQ. The CDR3 region has the DNA TGCGCCAGCAGCTCGGGACAGAACTATGGCTACACCTTC. This translates into CASSSGQNYGYTF.

The V and J genes are TRBV3-1 (or the pseudogene TRBV3-2) and TRBJ1-1; 7 nucleotides line up with TRBD1. This CDR3 is 16 amino acids long. V lost 3 bases, J lost 3 bases, and 10 bases stayed unmatched. CDR1 is LGHDT, CDR2 YNNKEL, per germline (reference sequence). DNA for the CDR3: TGTGCCAGCAGCCAGAATCAGGGGGTGAGGGACACTGAAGCTTTCTTT. This sequence encodes CASSQNQGVRDTEAFF.

This sequence joins TRBV4-3 and TRBJ1-1; TRBD1 might be the D (5 bases). This CDR3 spans 13 amino acids. V lost 0 bases and J lost 8, with 10 bases in between. Germline V lookup: CDR1 LGHNA, CDR2 YSLEER. The CDR3: CASSQDLRGEAFF. CDR3 nucleotides: TGCGCCAGCAGCCAAGATTTACGGGGGGAAGCTTTCTTT.

The J gene is TRBJ1-6, the V gene TRBV7-8; 8 positions agree with TRBD1. V was pared by 0 bases and J by 6 bases, with 13 bases of the junction left unmatched. The germline V gene encodes CDR1 SGHVS and CDR2 FQNEAQ. The CDR3 runs to 19 residues. The CDR3 DNA is TGTGCCAGCAGCTTAGCGACCTGGACAGGGAGGCAGCGTAATTCACCCCTCCACTTT. Translation: CASSLATWTGRQRNSPLHF.

The chain carries TRBV7-7 and TRBJ2-2; 12 positions match TRBD1. Germline V gene data show CDR1 as SSHAT and CDR2 as FNYEAQ (reference sequence). V was pared by 5 bases and J by 8 bases, with 9 bases of the junction left unmatched. There are 16 residues in the CDR3. CDR3 coding DNA: TGTGCCAGCAGCCCCTGGGGGACAGGGGGCCGAGGGGAGCTGTTTTTT. Its translation: CASSPWGTGGRGELFF.

The CDR3 protein is CASSPRGRWTEAFF. The CDR3 coding sequence is TGTGCCAGCAGCCCTAGGGGGCGTTGGACTGAAGCTTTCTTT. The genes are TRBV6-2 or TRBV6-3 and TRBJ1-1; TRBD1 matches at 7 bases. This CDR3 has 14 amino acids. Germline V CDR1 and CDR2: MNHEY, SVGEGT. Trimming took 6 bases from V and 5 from J; bases not matched to a gene: 9.

This clone was detected once. In DNA, the CDR3 is TGTGCCAGCAGTTACTCGGGACTCATCAGCGGTTCACCCCTCCACTTT. Its translation is CASSYSGLISGSPLHF. The rearrangement links TRBV6-5 to TRBJ1-6, with D maybe TRBD1 (5 bases). CDR1 is MNHEY, CDR2 SVGAGI, per germline. This CDR3 comprises 16 residues. The ends were cut back, 0 bases at V and 9 bases at J, with 15 bases in the middle.

V and J are TRBV5-4 and TRBJ2-3, with TRBD2 identical over 10 bases. V lost 0 bases, J lost 0 bases, and 10 bases stayed unmatched. The germline V gene encodes CDR1 SGHNT and CDR2 YYREEE (reference sequence). This CDR3 is built from 19 residues. The CDR3 sequence is CASSLEPSGGIESTDTQYF. As DNA, the CDR3 is TGTGCCAGCAGCTTGGAGCCTAGCGGGGGCATCGAAAGCACAGATACGCAGTATTTT.

This rearrangement joins TRBV11-2 to TRBJ1-3; TRBD1 is a possible D gene (5 bases). There are 17 residues in the CDR3. Germline V CDR1 and CDR2: SGHAT, FQNNGV. Trimming took off 5 bases at V and 0 bases at J, with 17 bases between the two ends. The CDR3 spells CASSKSGGGSSGNTIYF. In DNA, the CDR3 is TGTGCCAGCAGCAAAAGCGGGGGAGGGAGCTCTGGAAACACCATATATTTT.

The rearrangement uses TRBV15 and TRBJ2-7; TRBD1 matches at 8 bases. There are 15 residues in the CDR3. Unmatched junction bases numbered 5, after V lost 1 base and J lost 3 bases. In germline, CDR1 is LNHNV, CDR2 YYDKDF (reference sequence). The CDR3 nucleotides are TGTGCCACCAGCAGAGCCGGACAGGGACACTACGAGCAGTACTTC. Its protein product is CATSRAGQGHYEQYF.

The V gene is TRBV30, the J gene TRBJ2-1, with D tentatively TRBD1 (6 bases). V lost 1 base, J lost 5 bases, and 18 bases lay in between. CDR3 length: 16 amino acids. Germline values: CDR1 GTSNPN, CDR2 SVGIG (reference sequence). The CDR3 is CAWSALGTQWDNEQFF. CDR3 nucleotides: TGTGCCTGGAGTGCCCTCGGGACACAGTGGGACAATGAGCAGTTCTTC.

The J gene is TRBJ1-1, the V gene TRBV21-1. TRBV21-1 is assigned pseudogene status. The CDR3 runs 9 residues. The CDR3 loop is CASTEEPRF. The CDR3 DNA reads TGTGCCAGCACCGAGGAACCCCGCTTT.

The chain has TRBV5-4 and TRBJ1-2; D remains unclear. The V gene lost 4 bases and the J gene lost 6 bases, with 16 bases spanning the gap. CDR3 size: 14 residues. The germline V gene encodes CDR1 SGHNT and CDR2 YYREEE (reference sequence). The DNA for the CDR3 is TGTGCCAGCAGCGACTATAGACGTTGGAATGGCTACACCTTC. This sequence encodes CASSDYRRWNGYTF.

The CDR3 spells CASSLTGGYEQYF. DNA for the CDR3: TGCGCCAGCAGCCTTACAGGGGGCTACGAGCAGTACTTC. This chain connects TRBV4-1 to TRBJ2-7; TRBD1 aligns across 8 bases. The V gene's germline CDR1 is MGHRA and CDR2 YSYEKL. J gave up 3 bases and V 4 bases, and 2 bases lay outside the gene matches. This CDR3 has 13 residues.

The V call is TRBV19, the J call TRBJ1-2; D not certain. The CDR3 totals 13 residues. Trimming took 6 bases from V and 6 from J, leaving 14 bases between them. Germline V gene data show CDR1 as LNHDA and CDR2 as SQIVND (reference sequence). The CDR3 nucleotides are TGTGCCAGTAGCCCCCTAACTAGTGATGGCTACACCTTC. Amino acids: CASSPLTSDGYTF.

This chain connects TRBV12-3 or TRBV12-4 to TRBJ2-4; 8 bases are a match to TRBD1. CDR3 size: 13 residues. V lost 1 base and J lost 7; bases outside the gene matches: 0. CDR3 residues: CASSLGQGNIQYF. The CDR3 DNA sequence: TGTGCCAGCAGTTTAGGACAGGGGAACATTCAGTACTTC.

The chain employs TRBV4-1 and TRBJ2-1; TRBD1 agrees at 11 bases. Germline values: CDR1 MGHRA, CDR2 YSYEKL. The CDR3 runs to 16 residues. The trim removed 3 bases at V and 9 bases at J, leaving 10 bases unmatched. In DNA, the CDR3 is TGCGCCAGCAGCCAGGAAGGACAGGGGGCAGTTGTTGAGCAGTTCTTC. This translates into CASSQEGQGAVVEQFF.

V and J are TRBV7-8 and TRBJ1-4; 9 nucleotides match TRBD1. The germline V gene encodes CDR1 SGHVS and CDR2 FQNEAQ. There are 16 residues in the CDR3. The V segment lost 4 bases and the J segment 8 bases; nucleotides outside the gene matches: 11. CDR3 bases: TGTGCCAGCAGCTCGGGACAGGGAAGGTTAGAGGAAAAACTGTTTTTT. It translates to CASSSGQGRLEEKLFF.

The chain couples TRBV19 to TRBJ1-4; no clear D. The CDR3 contains 14 residues. Germline values: CDR1 LNHDA, CDR2 SQIVND (reference sequence). Trimming left V 5 bases short and J 3 bases short, with 10 bases between. DNA of the CDR3: TGTGCCAGTAGTGAGGAGTTGGCTAATGAAAAACTGTTTTTT. Translating gives CASSEELANEKLFF.

The rearrangement uses TRBV5-1 and TRBJ2-7; TRBD1 matches 8 bases. The CDR3 is 12 residues long. The junction had 4 bases not matched to a gene; V was cut back by 4 bases and J by 7 bases. Per the germline V gene, CDR1 is SGHRS and CDR2 is YFSETQ. CDR3 region: CASSETGEEQYF. The CDR3, as DNA: TGCGCCAGCAGCGAGACAGGGGAAGAGCAGTACTTC. The full variable domain, in which reference TRBV5-1 and TRBJ2-7 provide the parts outside the CDR3, is KAGVTQTPRYLIKTRGQQVTLSCSPISGHRSVSWYQQTPGQGLQFLFEYFSETQRNKGNFPGRFSGRQFSNSRSEMNVSTLELGDSALYLCASSETGEEQYFGPGTRLTVT.

J is TRBJ2-5 and V is TRBV9, with unresolved D. Germline CDR1 SGDLS, CDR2 YYNGEE. The CDR3 extends over 16 amino acids. The V end was cut by 0 bases, the J end by 4 bases, with 16 bases between. The CDR3 bases are TGTGCCAGCAGCGTAGAAGCCCAGCGCGGCGTAGAGACCCAGTACTTC. This translates into CASSVEAQRGVETQYF.

The V call is TRBV9, the J call TRBJ1-2, with D hard to call. Trimming shortened V by 6 bases and J by 4 bases, and 19 bases separated the two germline ends. Germline CDR1 and CDR2: SGDLS and YYNGEE. The CDR3 extends over 15 amino acids. The CDR3 reads CASTGWEKGRYGYTF. CDR3 DNA sequence: TGTGCCAGCACCGGCTGGGAGAAAGGGCGCTATGGCTACACCTTC.

The V call is TRBV5-4, the J call TRBJ2-1; 11 bases are a match to TRBD2. Trimming cost V 4 bases and J 4 bases; bases outside gene matches: 7. Germline CDR1 SGHNT, CDR2 YYREEE (reference sequence). CDR3 length: 16 residues. The CDR3 loop is CASSDYSGGAYNEQFF. CDR3 coding DNA: TGTGCCAGCAGCGACTATAGCGGGGGGGCATACAATGAGCAGTTCTTC.

The chain combines TRBV4-1 with TRBJ1-4; 8 nucleotides align to TRBD1. Germline-derived CDR1 and CDR2 are MGHRA and YSYEKL. Trimming cost V 3 bases and J 6 bases; bases outside gene matches: 6. This CDR3 spans 15 amino acids. For the CDR3, the DNA is TGCGCCAGCAGCCATGGGTGGACAGGGTATGAAAAACTGTTTTTT. This codes for CASSHGWTGYEKLFF.

The J gene is TRBJ1-6, the V gene TRBV11-2; a possible D gene is TRBD1 (6 bases). The germline V gene encodes CDR1 SGHAT and CDR2 FQNNGV. The germline V and J ends were trimmed by 5 bases and 1 base, with 12 bases remaining between them. This CDR3 is 16 amino acids long. CDR3 sequence: CASSERGTSYNSPLHF. The CDR3 coding sequence is TGTGCCAGCAGCGAGAGGGGGACATCCTATAATTCACCCCTCCACTTT.

The chain is built from TRBV1 and TRBJ1-2; no DNA check was done on the table's D call, TRBD1. TRBV1 is a pseudogene segment. CDR3 length equals 16 residues. CDR3 sequence (DNA): TGCACCAGCAGCCAAGATGGGCAGGGGGTTGACTATGGCTACACCTTC. It specifies CTSSQDGQGVDYGYTF.

V and J are TRBV21-1 and TRBJ1-4; the table's TRBD1 call for D was not verified on the DNA. TRBV21-1 is reported as a pseudogene. This CDR3 has 12 amino acids. The CDR3 DNA reads as TGTGCCAGGGACACATCCACGGAAAAACTGTTTTTT. It yields the protein CARDTSTEKLFF.

A few counts support this clone. The chain couples TRBV7-2 to TRBJ2-1, with a tentative D call TRBD1 (5 bases). This CDR3 has 15 residues. Between the trimmed V and J ends, which lost 7 bases and 4 bases, there was a span of 17 bases. Looked up from germline, CDR1 is SGHTA and CDR2 is FQGNSA. CDR3 sequence reads: CASTVGRAPYNEQFF. The CDR3 DNA is TGTGCCAGCACCGTAGGCAGGGCGCCGTACAATGAGCAGTTCTTC.